One and the same sample provided the 15 T cell receptor beta chains below, sequenced in a study of response to subunit inactivated influenza vaccine. TCRdb re-derived calls from the RT-PCR reads in MiXCR, one entry per CDR3 protein. There are some 540,000 distinct CDR3 sequences in the sample; approximately 24% occur only once, and 2.8% lies in the top ten. Another study also made use of these data, one on T cells expressing NK-cell markers. From that report: The authors made TCR beta cDNA libraries by 5'RACE template switching. This switching added a universal primer site and UMIs.

Sample: CD4+ T cells sorted from PBMCs, taken roughly 12 days after vaccination. The receptors come from a man aged 45-65 years who received an inactivated influenza vaccine.

This clonotype was seen more than once but under ten times. One junction end disagrees with the germline gene, perhaps due to a read error. This CDR3 is CASSPLAGGPHEQFF. The CDR3 DNA is TGTGCTAGCAGCCCTCTAGCGGGGGGGCCCCATGAGCAGTTCTTC. The chain employs TRBV7-7 and TRBJ2-1; 12 positions match TRBD2. This CDR3 is built from 15 residues. CDR1 is SSHAT, CDR2 FNYEAQ, per germline (reference sequence).

This clonotype was detected many times. The rearrangement joins TRBV27 to TRBJ1-1; TRBD1 aligns across 7 bases. J was trimmed by 1 base and V by 7 bases; bases with no gene match: 6. Germline lookup yields CDR1 MNHEY and CDR2 SMNVEV (reference sequence). This CDR3 region has 14 residues. In DNA, the CDR3 is TGTGCCAGCAATCGACAGGGACCGAACACTGAAGCTTTCTTT. As protein: CASNRQGPNTEAFF.

This clonotype was seen only a few times. The chain joins TRBV12-3 or TRBV12-4 to TRBJ2-7; 8 bases match TRBD2. The CDR3 runs to 14 residues. V lost 6 bases, J lost 7 bases, and 11 bases stayed unmatched. The CDR3 nucleotides are TGTGCCAGCAGCCCCCAGGTAGCGGGGAGTGAGCAGTACTTC. This translates into CASSPQVAGSEQYF.

The V and J genes are TRBV7-9 and TRBJ2-1, with 9 bases aligning to TRBD2. The CDR3 loop spans 17 amino acids. CDR1 is SEHNR and CDR2 is FQNEAQ in the germline V gene (reference sequence). V lost 5 bases to trimming and J lost 0 bases; unmatched junction nucleotides: 8. The CDR3 bases are TGTGCCAGCAGCATAACGACTAGCGGAAGCTCCTACAATGAGCAGTTCTTC. Its translation is CASSITTSGSSYNEQFF. The full variable domain, rest sourced from reference TRBV7-9 and TRBJ2-1, is DTGVSQNPRHKITKRGQNVTFRCDPISEHNRLYWYRQTLGQGPEFLTYFQNEAQLEKSRLLSDRFSAERPKGSFSTLEIQRTEQGDSAMYLCASSITTSGSSYNEQFFGPGTRLTVL.

This chain connects TRBV10-3 to TRBJ1-2, with D hard to call. Germline values: CDR1 ENHRY, CDR2 SYGVKD. CDR3 length: 11 residues. V shed 6 bases and J shed 8 bases, with 10 bases lying between them. The CDR3 region is CAISQGTGYTF. The CDR3 nucleotides read TGTGCCATCAGCCAAGGAACCGGCTACACCTTC.

V is TRBV18 and J is TRBJ2-1; D remains unclear. The CDR3 sequence is 11 residues long. The V end was cut by 1 base, the J end by 7 bases, with 2 bases between. From germline, CDR1 is KGHSH and CDR2 LQKENI. The CDR3: CASSPQNEQFF. CDR3 DNA: TGTGCCAGCTCACCACAGAATGAGCAGTTCTTC.

This clonotype was counted only a few times. V is TRBV29-1 and J is TRBJ2-3; D may be TRBD1 (6 bases). The germline CDR1 and CDR2 sequences are SQVTM and ANQGSEA. The CDR3 extends over 12 amino acids. The V and J ends lost 3 bases and 3 bases respectively, with 7 bases between them. CDR3 in DNA: TGCAGCGTTGAGCAGGGGACAGATACGCAGTATTTT. Translating gives CSVEQGTDTQYF.

The chain couples TRBV6-5 to TRBJ2-1; no reliable D call. The CDR3 sequence is 14 residues long. Trimming removed 0 bases from V and 5 bases from J, with 8 bases in between. Germline loops: CDR1 MNHEY, CDR2 SVGAGI. This chain's CDR3 is CASSYSMRNNEQFF. The CDR3 bases are TGTGCCAGCAGTTACTCGATGCGTAACAATGAGCAGTTCTTC.

The chain uses TRBV12-3 or TRBV12-4 and TRBJ1-6; no reliable D call. The CDR3 totals 15 residues. V lost 1 base, J lost 10 bases, and 14 bases lay in between. This CDR3 reads CASSLEGSSGSPLHF. CDR3 bases: TGTGCCAGCAGTTTAGAGGGTAGCTCTGGATCACCCCTCCACTTT.

J is TRBJ2-7 and V is TRBV4-2, with a tentative D call TRBD1 (6 bases). The germline gives CDR1 LGHNA, CDR2 YNFKEQ. This CDR3 contains 14 residues. V gave up 4 bases and J gave up 2 bases, with 12 bases separating them. CDR3 nucleotides: TGTGCCAGCAGCCTTTACAGGGATCCCTACGAGCAGTACTTC. Its protein product is CASSLYRDPYEQYF.

J is TRBJ1-1 and V is TRBV7-9, with D maybe TRBD1 (5 bases). Trimming removed 0 bases from V and 3 bases from J, with 11 bases in between. CDR1 is SEHNR, CDR2 FQNEAQ, per germline (reference sequence). The CDR3 loop spans 15 amino acids. The DNA of the CDR3 is TGTGCCAGCAGCTTAGCCGGGGCGTTTGACACTGAAGCTTTCTTT. Its protein is CASSLAGAFDTEAFF.

The chain is built from TRBV7-9 and TRBJ1-2, with D possibly being TRBD1 (6 bases). CDR3 length: 15 amino acids. Trimming shortened V by 4 bases and J by 8 bases, and 20 bases separated the two germline ends. CDR1 SEHNR and CDR2 FQNEAQ come from the germline V gene (reference sequence). The CDR3 sequence is CASSSGGLVPYGYTF. The CDR3, as DNA: TGTGCCAGCAGCTCCGGGGGCCTGGTTCCCTACGGCTACACCTTC. Full variable domain (remainder filled in from reference TRBV7-9 and TRBJ1-2): DTGVSQNPRHKITKRGQNVTFRCDPISEHNRLYWYRQTLGQGPEFLTYFQNEAQLEKSRLLSDRFSAERPKGSFSTLEIQRTEQGDSAMYLCASSSGGLVPYGYTFGSGTRLTVV.

This clonotype came up many times. The chain has TRBV20-1 and TRBJ2-3; possible D gene TRBD2, 6 bases. Trimming shortened V by 4 bases and J by 5 bases, and 16 bases separated the two germline ends. The germline V gene encodes CDR1 DFQATT and CDR2 SNEGSKA (reference sequence). The CDR3 loop spans 14 amino acids. This CDR3 reads CSANSGQWGDTQYF. The CDR3, as DNA: TGCAGTGCTAATAGCGGCCAATGGGGAGATACGCAGTATTTT.

The chain carries TRBV11-2 and TRBJ2-1, with D perhaps TRBD2 (5 bases). The ends were cut back, 3 bases at V and 0 bases at J, with 21 bases in the middle. CDR3 length: 19 amino acids. The germline V gene has CDR1 SGHAT and CDR2 FQNNGV. CDR3 loop: CASSFLERAPFISYNEQFF. CDR3 bases: TGTGCCAGCAGCTTTCTTGAGAGGGCCCCCTTCATCTCCTACAATGAGCAGTTCTTC.

The chain uses TRBV11-2 and TRBJ2-3; D ambiguous. CDR3 size: 16 residues. V lost 3 bases and J 2 bases, leaving 15 bases between the germline ends. The V gene's germline CDR1 is SGHAT and CDR2 FQNNGV. CDR3 in DNA: TGTGCCAGCAGCTTGAGTTCCACAGCGCCCACAGATACGCAGTATTTT. The encoded protein is CASSLSSTAPTDTQYF.